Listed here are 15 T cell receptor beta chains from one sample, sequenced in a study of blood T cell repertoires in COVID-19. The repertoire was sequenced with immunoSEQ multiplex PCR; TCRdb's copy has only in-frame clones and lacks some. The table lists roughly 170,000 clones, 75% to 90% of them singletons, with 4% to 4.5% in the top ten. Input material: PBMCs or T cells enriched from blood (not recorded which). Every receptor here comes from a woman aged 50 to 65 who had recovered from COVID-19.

The CDR3 sequence is CSVGLATDTQYF. The CDR3 nucleotides read TGCAGCGTTGGTCTAGCCACAGATACGCAGTATTTT. The V call is TRBV29-1, the J call TRBJ2-3; TRBD2 might be the D (5 bases). This CDR3 contains 12 residues. V lost 4 bases to trimming and J lost 2 bases, with 7 bases between them. Germline V lookup: CDR1 SQVTM, CDR2 ANQGSEA.

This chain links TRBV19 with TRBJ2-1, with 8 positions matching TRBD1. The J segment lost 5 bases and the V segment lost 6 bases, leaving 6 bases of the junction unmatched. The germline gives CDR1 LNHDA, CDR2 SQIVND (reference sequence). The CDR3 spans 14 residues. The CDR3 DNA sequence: TGTGCCAGTAGCCAGACGGACAGGGACAATGAGCAGTTCTTC. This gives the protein CASSQTDRDNEQFF.

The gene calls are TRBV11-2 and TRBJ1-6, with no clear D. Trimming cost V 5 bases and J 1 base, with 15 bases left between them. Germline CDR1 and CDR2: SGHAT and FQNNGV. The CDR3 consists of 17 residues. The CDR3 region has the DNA TGTGCCAGCAGCCGTCCCCGGGGTGGTTCCTATAATTCACCCCTCCACTTT. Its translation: CASSRPRGGSYNSPLHF.

The CDR3 region has the DNA TGTGCCAGCAGCTTAGTGGGGGCTACCGGGGAGCTGTTTTTT. As protein: CASSLVGATGELFF. This chain links TRBV7-8 with TRBJ2-2; a possible D gene is TRBD1 (6 bases). The CDR3 length is 14 residues. CDR1 is SGHVS and CDR2 is FQNEAQ in the germline V gene. V shed 1 base and J shed 5 bases, with 8 bases lying between them.

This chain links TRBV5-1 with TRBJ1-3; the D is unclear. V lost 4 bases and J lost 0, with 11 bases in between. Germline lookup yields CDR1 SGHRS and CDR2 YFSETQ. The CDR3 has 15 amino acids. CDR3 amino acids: CASSPQYNSGNTIYF. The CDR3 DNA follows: TGCGCCAGCAGCCCTCAATACAACTCTGGAAACACCATATATTTT.

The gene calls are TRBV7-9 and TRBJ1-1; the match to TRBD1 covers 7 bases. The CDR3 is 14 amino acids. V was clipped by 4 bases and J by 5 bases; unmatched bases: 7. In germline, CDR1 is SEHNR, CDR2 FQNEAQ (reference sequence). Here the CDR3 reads CASSSGTDGTEAFF. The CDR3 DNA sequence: TGTGCCAGCAGCTCCGGGACAGACGGAACTGAAGCTTTCTTT.

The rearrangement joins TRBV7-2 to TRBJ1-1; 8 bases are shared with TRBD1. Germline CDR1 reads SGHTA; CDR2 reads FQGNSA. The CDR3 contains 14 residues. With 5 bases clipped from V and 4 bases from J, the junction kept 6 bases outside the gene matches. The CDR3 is CASSSFTGGTEAFF. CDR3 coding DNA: TGTGCCAGCAGCAGCTTCACAGGGGGCACTGAAGCTTTCTTT.

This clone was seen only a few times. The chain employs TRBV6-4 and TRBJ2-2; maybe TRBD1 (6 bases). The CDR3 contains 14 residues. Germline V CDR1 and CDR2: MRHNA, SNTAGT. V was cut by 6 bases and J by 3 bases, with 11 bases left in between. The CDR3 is CASSAQGDTGELFF. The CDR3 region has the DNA TGTGCCAGCAGCGCACAGGGAGACACCGGGGAGCTGTTTTTT.

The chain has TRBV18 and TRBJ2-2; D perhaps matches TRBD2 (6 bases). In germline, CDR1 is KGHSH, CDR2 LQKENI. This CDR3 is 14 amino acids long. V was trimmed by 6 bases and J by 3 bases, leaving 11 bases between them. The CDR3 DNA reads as TGTGCCAGCTCCTGGAGGGAAGACACCGGGGAGCTGTTTTTT. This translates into CASSWREDTGELFF.

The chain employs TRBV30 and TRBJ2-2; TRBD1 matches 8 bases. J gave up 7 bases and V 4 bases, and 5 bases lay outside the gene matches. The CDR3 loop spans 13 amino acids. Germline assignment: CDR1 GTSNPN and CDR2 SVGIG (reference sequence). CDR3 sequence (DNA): TGTGCCTGGACCAGGGGGCGTCACGGGGAGCTGTTTTTT. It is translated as CAWTRGRHGELFF.

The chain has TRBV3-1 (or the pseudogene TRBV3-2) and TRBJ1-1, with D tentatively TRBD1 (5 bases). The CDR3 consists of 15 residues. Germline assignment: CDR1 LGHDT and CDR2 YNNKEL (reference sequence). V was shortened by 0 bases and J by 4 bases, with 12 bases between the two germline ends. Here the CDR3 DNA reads TGTGCCAGCAGCCAAGATGGGGGGAGGCGCACTGAAGCTTTCTTT. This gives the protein CASSQDGGRRTEAFF.

The CDR3 spells CASSLGTVRNQPQHF. DNA of the CDR3: TGTGCCAGCAGCTTAGGGACAGTTCGCAATCAGCCCCAGCATTTT. This chain joins TRBV11-2 and TRBJ1-5, with D perhaps matching TRBD1 (6 bases). The germline V and J ends were trimmed by 1 base and 2 bases, with 9 bases remaining between them. The CDR3 loop spans 15 amino acids. CDR1 and CDR2 (germline): SGHAT, FQNNGV.

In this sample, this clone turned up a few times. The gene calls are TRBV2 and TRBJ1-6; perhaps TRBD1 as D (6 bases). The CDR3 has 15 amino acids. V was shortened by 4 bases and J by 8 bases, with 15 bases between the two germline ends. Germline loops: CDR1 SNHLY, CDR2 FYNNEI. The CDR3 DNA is TGTGCCAGCAGTGTTACGAGGGGGTTTGATTCACCCCTCCACTTT. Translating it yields CASSVTRGFDSPLHF.

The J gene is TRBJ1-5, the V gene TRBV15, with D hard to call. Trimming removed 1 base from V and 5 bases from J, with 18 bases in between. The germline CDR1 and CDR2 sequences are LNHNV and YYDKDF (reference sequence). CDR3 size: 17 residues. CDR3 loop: CATSRGRGRGGYQPQHF. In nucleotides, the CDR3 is TGTGCCACCAGCAGAGGTCGAGGGCGGGGAGGGTATCAGCCCCAGCATTTT.

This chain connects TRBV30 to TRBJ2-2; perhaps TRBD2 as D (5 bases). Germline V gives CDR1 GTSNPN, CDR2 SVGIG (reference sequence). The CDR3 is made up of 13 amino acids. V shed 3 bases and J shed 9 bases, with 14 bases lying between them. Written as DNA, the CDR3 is TGTGCCTGGAGGACCGGGGAGCAACGGGAGCTGTTTTTT. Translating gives CAWRTGEQRELFF.